The TCR beta chain described here comes from a study of CD8+ T cells in alopecia areata. Once RNA had been extracted, it was reverse transcribed into cDNA to act as the sequencing template. Here immunoSEQ multiplex PCR was the method, and the copy in TCRdb shows in-frame clones only, minus some. The sample has approximately 300,000 clones; roughly 50% are singletons. V lost 5 bases, J lost 0 bases, and 10 bases lay in between. The CDR3 is 15 residues long. From germline, CDR1 is ENHRY and CDR2 SYGVKD. Treatment in this sample: oral pan-JAK inhibitor, 5-10 mg twice daily. The origin of this receptor is a human donor with alopecia areata. This chain links TRBV10-3 with TRBJ2-2, with D perhaps TRBD1 (6 bases). This material consisted of CD4+ T cells sorted from blood, taken at week 24, from a patient treated with tofacitinib. The CDR3 coding sequence is TGTGCCATCAGTTTGACAGGCGCGAACACCGGGGAGCTGTTTTTT. It encodes CAISLTGANTGELFF.